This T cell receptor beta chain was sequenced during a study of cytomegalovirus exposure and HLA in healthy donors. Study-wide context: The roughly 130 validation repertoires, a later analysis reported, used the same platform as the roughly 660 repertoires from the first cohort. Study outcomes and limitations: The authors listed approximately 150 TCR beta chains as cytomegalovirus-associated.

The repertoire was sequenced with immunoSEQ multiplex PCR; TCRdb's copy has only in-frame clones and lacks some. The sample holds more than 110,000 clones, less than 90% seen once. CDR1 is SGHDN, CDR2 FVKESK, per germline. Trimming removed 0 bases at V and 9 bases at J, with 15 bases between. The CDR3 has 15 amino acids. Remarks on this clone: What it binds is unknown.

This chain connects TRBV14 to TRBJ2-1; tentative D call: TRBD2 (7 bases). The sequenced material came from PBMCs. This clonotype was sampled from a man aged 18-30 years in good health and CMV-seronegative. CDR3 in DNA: TGTGCCAGCAGCCAAGACGCGGGGGCGAGAGGTGAGCAGTTCTTC. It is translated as CASSQDAGARGEQFF.